What follows are 8 T cell receptor beta chains derived from one specimen sequenced in a study of blood T cell repertoires in COVID-19. Here immunoSEQ multiplex PCR was the method, and the copy in TCRdb shows in-frame clones only, minus some. Of under 90,000 clones listed, over 75% are singletons. The sequenced sample consisted of peripheral blood. These receptors all stem from a woman older than 75 with active or convalescent COVID-19.

This clone was seen a single time. For the CDR3, the DNA is TGTGCCAGCAGCTACCCCACACCGTATGGCTACACCTTC. Translated: CASSYPTPYGYTF. V is TRBV5-6 and J is TRBJ1-2; no clear D gene. Trimming stripped 3 bases from V and 5 bases from J, with 11 bases between. This CDR3 is built from 13 residues. In germline, CDR1 is SGHDT, CDR2 YYEEEE.

The V gene is TRBV3-1 (or the pseudogene TRBV3-2), the J gene TRBJ2-7, with 9 bases that match TRBD2. V lost 0 bases to trimming and J lost 5 bases; unmatched junction nucleotides: 17. This CDR3 is built from 19 residues. Germline CDR1 LGHDT, CDR2 YNNKEL (reference sequence). The CDR3 DNA reads TGTGCCAGCAGCCAAGAGTCGAGCAGGACTAGCGAGCACCCCCACGAGCAGTACTTC. Amino acid sequence: CASSQESSRTSEHPHEQYF.

The J gene is TRBJ1-6, the V gene TRBV18, with 9 bases aligning to TRBD1. Germline CDR1 reads KGHSH; CDR2 reads LQKENI. V shed 0 bases, J shed 10 bases, and the junction held 4 bases outside the gene matches. The CDR3 is 15 residues long. CDR3 sequence reads: CASSPPGQGASPLHF. Here the CDR3 DNA reads TGTGCCAGCTCACCACCGGGACAGGGAGCCTCACCCCTCCACTTT.

The rearrangement links TRBV7-2 to TRBJ2-7; 10 bases fit TRBD1. Germline V lookup: CDR1 SGHTA, CDR2 FQGNSA. This CDR3 spans 16 amino acids. V was pared by 3 bases and J by 6 bases, with 11 bases of the junction left unmatched. The CDR3 loop is CASSLNPGQGPREQYF. As DNA, the CDR3 is TGTGCCAGCAGCTTGAACCCGGGACAGGGGCCACGCGAGCAGTACTTC. Using reference TRBV7-2 and TRBJ2-7 for the parts outside the CDR3, the full variable domain is GAGVSQSPSNKVTEKGKDVELRCDPISGHTALYWYRQSLGQGLEFLIYFQGNSAPDKSGLPSDRFSAERTGGSVSTLTIQRTQQEDSAVYLCASSLNPGQGPREQYFGPGTRLTVT.

The rearrangement links TRBV28 to TRBJ2-7; TRBD1 aligns across 10 bases. The trim removed 1 base at V and 3 bases at J, leaving 3 bases unmatched. CDR3 length: 15 amino acids. The V gene's germline CDR1 is MDHEN and CDR2 SYDVKM. In DNA form, the CDR3 reads TGTGCCAGCAGTTTATCCGGGACAGGGGTCTACGAGCAGTACTTC. This sequence encodes CASSLSGTGVYEQYF.

The chain is built from TRBV11-2 and TRBJ2-6; D may be TRBD1 (6 bases). The CDR3 sequence is 18 residues long. CDR1 SGHAT and CDR2 FQNNGV come from the germline V gene. V lost 5 bases, J lost 0 bases, and 17 bases lay in between. The CDR3 reads CASSPSVGGHSGANVLTF. CDR3 nucleotides: TGTGCCAGCAGCCCCTCGGTTGGGGGCCACTCTGGGGCCAACGTCCTGACTTTC.

The chain is built from TRBV11-3 and TRBJ2-5, with 9 bases identical to TRBD2. There are 16 residues in the CDR3. CDR1 is SGHNT, CDR2 YENEEA, per germline. Trimming removed 5 bases from V and 1 base from J; junction bases left unmatched: 8. The CDR3 reads CASSPGLAGAQETQYF. As DNA, the CDR3 is TGTGCCAGCAGCCCCGGGTTAGCGGGGGCCCAAGAGACCCAGTACTTC.

The CDR3 is CASSIQGATDTQYF. CDR3 DNA sequence: TGTGCCAGTAGTATTCAGGGGGCCACAGATACGCAGTATTTT. This sequence joins TRBV19 and TRBJ2-3; 8 bases are shared with TRBD1. V lost 3 bases to trimming and J lost 2 bases; unmatched junction nucleotides: 1. Germline CDR1 reads LNHDA; CDR2 reads SQIVND (reference sequence). The CDR3 has 14 amino acids.